This T cell receptor beta chain was sequenced in a study of T-cell reconstitution after alpha-beta-depleted transplantation in children. Findings and limits, study-wide: In some patients, recipient T cells and intrathymic progenitors surviving conditioning explained high day-60 diversity. The study reportedly traced alpha-beta T cells about two months after transplant to several hundred expanded graft clones. The main origin of T-cell counts and diversity one year after transplant was newly produced T cells.

The CDR3 has 12 residues. From germline, CDR1 is KGHDR and CDR2 SFDVKD. Trimming removed 1 base from V and 6 bases from J, with 3 bases in between. Researchers prepared the TCRbeta library using unique molecular identifiers, the study reports. Via MiXCR, TCRdb re-called the PCR reads, giving one row per CDR3 protein. The sample carries hundreds of thousands of distinct CDR3 sequences, roughly 17% recorded once. Turning to this clonotype: Its specificity is unknown.

This sequence was found in a boy under three years old who had a stem cell transplant for Wiskott-Aldrich syndrome, so the T cells may come from the graft donor. The rearrangement uses TRBV24-1 and TRBJ2-1; D call uncertain. The source material was PBMCs, mostly from graft donor cells, sampled 360 days after TCRalphabeta/CD19-depleted stem cell transplant. Here the CDR3 DNA reads TGTGCCACCAGTGATTTCGCCAATGAGCAGTTCTTC. This translates into CATSDFANEQFF.